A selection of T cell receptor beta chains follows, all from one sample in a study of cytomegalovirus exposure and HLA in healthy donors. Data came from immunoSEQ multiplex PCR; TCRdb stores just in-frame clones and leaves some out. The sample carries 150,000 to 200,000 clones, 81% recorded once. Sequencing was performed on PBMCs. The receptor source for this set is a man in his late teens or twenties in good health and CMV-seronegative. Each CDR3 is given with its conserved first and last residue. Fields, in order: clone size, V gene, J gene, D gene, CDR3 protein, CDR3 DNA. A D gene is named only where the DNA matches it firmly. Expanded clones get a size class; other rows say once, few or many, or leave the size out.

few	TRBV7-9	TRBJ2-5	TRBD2	CASSSGLAGVVLETQYF	TGTGCCAGCAGCTCGGGACTAGCGGGAGTTGTTTTAGAGACCCAGTACTTC
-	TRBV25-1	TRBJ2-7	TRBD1	CASSDGTAGYEQYF	TGTGCCAGCAGTGATGGGACAGCCGGCTACGAGCAGTACTTC
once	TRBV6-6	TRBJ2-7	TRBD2	CASSKSGTYEQYF	TGTGCCAGCAGTAAGAGCGGGACCTACGAGCAGTACTTC
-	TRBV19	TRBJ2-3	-	CASSIRGCCTDTQYF	TGTGCCAGTAGTATCAGGGGATGTTGCACAGATACGCAGTATTTT
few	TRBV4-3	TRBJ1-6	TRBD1	CASSQVLGQGSSPLHF	TGCGCCAGCAGCCAAGTTCTAGGACAGGGAAGCTCACCCCTCCACTTT
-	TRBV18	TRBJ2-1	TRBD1	CASSAQGQGYNEQFF	TGTGCCAGCTCAGCTCAGGGACAGGGGTACAATGAGCAGTTCTTC
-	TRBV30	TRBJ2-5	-	CAWSVDFGGRETQYF	TGTGCCTGGAGTGTAGATTTCGGAGGGCGAGAGACCCAGTACTTC
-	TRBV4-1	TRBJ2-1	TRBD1	CASSQVNTGAYNEQFF	TGCGCCAGCAGCCAAGTTAATACAGGGGCCTACAATGAGCAGTTCTTC
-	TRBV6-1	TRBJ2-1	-	CASRSQGSSYNEQFF	TGTGCCTCCCGGTCGCAGGGGAGCTCCTACAATGAGCAGTTCTTC
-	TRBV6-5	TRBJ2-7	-	CASSTGTSYEQYF	TGTGCCAGCAGTACCGGGACATCTTACGAGCAGTACTTC
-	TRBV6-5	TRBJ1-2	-	CASRWDTKAYGYTF	TGTGCCAGCAGATGGGACACAAAGGCCTATGGCTACACCTTC
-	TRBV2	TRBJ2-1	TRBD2	CASSVGTSVNEQFF	TGTGCCAGCAGTGTTGGGACTAGCGTCAATGAGCAGTTCTTC
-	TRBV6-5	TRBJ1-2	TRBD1	CASSPSQGASYGYTF	TGTGCCAGCAGTCCGAGTCAGGGGGCAAGCTATGGCTACACCTTC
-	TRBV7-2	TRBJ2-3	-	CASSPRKRASYTDTQYF	TGTGCCAGCAGCCCCCGAAAGAGGGCCAGTTATACAGATACGCAGTATTTT
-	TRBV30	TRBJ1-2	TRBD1	CAWSGDRDGYTF	TGTGCCTGGAGTGGGGACAGGGATGGCTACACCTTC
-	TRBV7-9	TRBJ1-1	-	CASSQGNAGTEAFF	TGTGCCAGCAGCCAGGGCAACGCTGGCACTGAAGCTTTCTTT
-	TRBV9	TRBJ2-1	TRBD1	CASSATGNRGYGEQFF	TGTGCCAGCAGCGCGACGGGGAACAGGGGCTACGGTGAGCAGTTCTTC
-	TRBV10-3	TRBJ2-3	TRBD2	CAIMREGPGTQYF	TGTGCCATCATGCGGGAGGGCCCCGGTACGCAGTATTTT
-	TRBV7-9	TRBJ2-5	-	CSSSLTSSRGGETQYF	TGTTCCAGCAGCTTAACGAGTAGCCGCGGTGGTGAGACCCAGTACTTC
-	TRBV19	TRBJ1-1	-	CASSIGLITEAFF	TGTGCCAGTAGTATAGGGCTTATCACTGAAGCTTTCTTT
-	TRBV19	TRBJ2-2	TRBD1	CASSPGQSAGELFF	TGTGCCAGTAGTCCGGGACAGAGCGCCGGGGAGCTGTTTTTT
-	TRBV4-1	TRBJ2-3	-	CASSQPPRTTGTDTQYF	TGCGCCAGCAGCCAACCCCCTCGGACTACGGGCACAGATACGCAGTATTTT
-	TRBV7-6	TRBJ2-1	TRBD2	CASSFLRGREGSYNEQFF	TGTGCCAGCAGCTTTTTAAGGGGGCGGGAGGGGTCCTACAATGAGCAGTTCTTC
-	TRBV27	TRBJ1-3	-	CASSPLDSSRLSGNTIYF	TGTGCCAGCAGTCCCCTGGACAGTAGCCGACTCTCTGGAAACACCATATATTTT
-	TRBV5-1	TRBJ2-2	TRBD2	CASQTSVDTGELFF	TGCGCCAGCCAAACTAGCGTGGACACCGGGGAGCTGTTTTTT
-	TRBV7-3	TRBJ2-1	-	CASSLTNEQHNEQFF	TGTGCCAGCAGCTTAACGAACGAACAGCACAATGAGCAGTTCTTC
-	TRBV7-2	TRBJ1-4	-	CASSLNPPSSTTNEKLFF	TGTGCCAGCAGCTTAAATCCCCCATCGAGTACAACTAATGAAAAACTGTTTTTT
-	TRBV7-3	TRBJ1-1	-	CASSSRGSGTEAFF	TGTGCCAGCAGCTCGAGGGGGTCTGGCACTGAAGCTTTCTTT